This T cell receptor beta chain was observed in a study of human thymus T cells. Thymic tissue was derived from resections collected during corrective heart surgery. Assay: immunoSEQ multiplex PCR; the TCRdb copy retains only in-frame clones and omits some. The table records 86,000 or so clones, nearly 98% of them present only once. As for this clone: The limits of the CDR3 on the DNA are not certain, so only TCRdb's listed CDR3 is given.

The clonotype was recovered from a boy in the first two years of life with a congenital heart defect but otherwise immunologically healthy. Sequencing was performed on thymus tissue.

CDR3 region: CAWSKSEFVGQGNMHF. The chain employs TRBV30 and TRBJ2-7; the DNA was not compared with TRBD1, the D call given in the table. The CDR3 is 16 amino acids in total, end residues counted. Germline V gives CDR1 GTSNPN, CDR2 SVGIG (reference sequence).